This T cell receptor (beta chain) derives from a study of identical twins. The CDR3 is 14 residues long. Trimming pared 1 base from V and 14 bases from J, leaving 17 bases between. Germline V gives CDR1 LGHDT, CDR2 YNNKEL (reference sequence). TCRdb re-analysed the 5' RACE reads in MiXCR, keeping a single row per CDR3 protein. The sample gives hundreds of thousands of distinct CDR3 sequences, around an eighth of which show up once; about 1.5% is in the top ten. Only a few counts were recorded for this clonotype. The sample was also reused in another study, on yellow fever vaccine responses in identical twins.

The gene calls are TRBV3-1 and TRBJ1-4, with D perhaps TRBD1 (5 bases). The material sequenced was PBMCs. The TCR comes from a young woman in good health. For the CDR3, the DNA is TGTGCCAGCAGCCAAGTAAGCGGGGACGTTCAGCTGTTTTTT. Encoded protein: CASSQVSGDVQLFF.